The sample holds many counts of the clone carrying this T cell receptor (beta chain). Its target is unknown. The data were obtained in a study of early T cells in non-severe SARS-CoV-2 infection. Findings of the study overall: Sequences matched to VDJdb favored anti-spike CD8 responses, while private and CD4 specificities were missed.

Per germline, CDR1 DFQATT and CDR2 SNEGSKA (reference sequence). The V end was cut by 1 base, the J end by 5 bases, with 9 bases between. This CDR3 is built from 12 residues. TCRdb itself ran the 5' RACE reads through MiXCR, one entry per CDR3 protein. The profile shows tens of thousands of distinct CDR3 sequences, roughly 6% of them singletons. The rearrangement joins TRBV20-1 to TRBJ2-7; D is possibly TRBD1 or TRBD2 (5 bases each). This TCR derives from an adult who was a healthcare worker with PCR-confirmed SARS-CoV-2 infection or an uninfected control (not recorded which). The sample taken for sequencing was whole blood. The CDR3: CSARVRDHEQYF. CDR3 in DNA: TGCAGTGCTAGAGTCAGGGACCACGAGCAGTACTTC.